A selection of T cell receptor beta chains follows, all from one sample in a study of CD8 T cells in ankylosing spondylitis. TCRdb recomputed calls from the 5' RACE reads with MiXCR, one row per CDR3 protein. This sample yields fewer than 200,000 distinct CDR3 sequences, of which roughly 18% are seen a single time; more than 3.5% belongs to the top ten. The sample comprised blood, either unsorted or a sorted T cell fraction (not recorded which). These receptors came from a male donor aged 10 to 35 with ankylosing spondylitis or in good health (not recorded which). CDR3s include the opening cysteine and the closing phenylalanine or tryptophan. The D gene is left open where the match is weak. Size values are once, few and many counts, or a class for expanded clones, and some rows have none.

cdr3_length j_call v_call clone_size d_call cdr3_aa cdr3_nt
13 TRBJ2-3 TRBV20-1 . . CSAREPLAATQYF TGCAGTGCTAGAGAACCTCTAGCTGCTACGCAGTATTTT
14 TRBJ2-3 TRBV20-1 . TRBD2 CSASPGLGADTQYF TGCAGTGCTTCTCCAGGACTAGGAGCGGATACGCAGTATTTT
13 TRBJ1-1 TRBV18 few TRBD1 CASSTQGDTEAFF TGTGCCAGCTCAACACAGGGGGACACTGAAGCTTTCTTT
17 TRBJ2-2 TRBV3-1 many TRBD2 CASSQEQGLAGTGELFF TGTGCCAGCAGCCAAGAACAGGGCCTAGCGGGCACCGGGGAGCTGTTTTTT
16 TRBJ2-1 TRBV2 . . CASREERPGLSNEQFF TGTGCCAGCAGAGAAGAAAGGCCTGGACTTAGCAATGAGCAGTTCTTC
14 TRBJ2-5 TRBV6-2/TRBV6-3 many . CASSYLGQRETQYF TGTGCCAGCAGTTACTTAGGGCAGAGAGAGACCCAGTACTTC
15 TRBJ1-5 TRBV9 many TRBD1 CASSFEGASNQPQHF TGTGCCAGCAGCTTTGAGGGGGCGAGCAATCAGCCCCAGCATTTT
16 TRBJ2-2 TRBV6-5 many . CASSYLSGTNTGELFF TGTGCCAGCAGTTATTTAAGCGGTACGAACACCGGGGAGCTGTTTTTT
13 TRBJ2-5 TRBV5-6 . TRBD2 CASSFVGGAAQYF TGTGCCAGCAGCTTCGTGGGAGGGGCGGCCCAGTACTTC
13 TRBJ1-4 TRBV20-1 . . CSARDPRNEKLFF TGCAGTGCTAGAGATCCGAGAAATGAAAAACTGTTTTTT
18 TRBJ1-2 TRBV4-1 few TRBD1 CASSPNVNRDRDGYGYTF TGCGCCAGCAGCCCAAACGTAAACCGGGACAGGGACGGCTATGGCTACACCTTC
17 TRBJ1-5 TRBV20-1 many . CSARVPTLKYSNQPQHF TGCAGTGCTAGAGTCCCCACACTTAAGTATAGCAATCAGCCCCAGCATTTT
16 TRBJ2-2 TRBV7-6 . TRBD2 CASSPGLALNTGELFF TGTGCCAGCAGCCCCGGACTAGCGTTGAACACCGGGGAGCTGTTTTTT
15 TRBJ2-4 TRBV12-3/TRBV12-4 many . CASSTGYQAKNIQYF TGTGCCAGCAGCACGGGGTACCAAGCCAAAAACATTCAGTACTTC
15 TRBJ2-7 TRBV6-5 many . CASSYLNIKGYEQYF TGTGCCAGCAGTTACCTCAACATAAAAGGCTACGAGCAGTACTTC
14 TRBJ2-3 TRBV12-3/TRBV12-4 many . CASSLGGRGDTQYF TGTGCCAGCAGTTTAGGGGGGAGAGGAGATACGCAGTATTTT
13 TRBJ2-3 TRBV10-2 many . CASSRTGPHTQYF TGCGCCAGCAGTAGGACCGGGCCCCATACGCAGTATTTT
13 TRBJ2-5 TRBV5-4 . . CASSLSGSQTQYF TGTGCCAGCAGCTTGAGTGGTTCCCAGACCCAGTACTTC
14 TRBJ2-5 TRBV20-1 . TRBD2 CSVRPAGGGETQYF TGCAGTGTTCGACCTGCGGGAGGAGGAGAGACCCAGTACTTC
13 TRBJ2-1 TRBV14 . . CASSQEFGLEQFF TGTGCCAGCAGCCAAGAGTTCGGCCTTGAGCAGTTCTTC
16 TRBJ2-1 TRBV2 . . CASSEGREVSYNEQFF TGTGCCAGCAGTGAGGGAAGGGAGGTTTCCTACAATGAGCAGTTCTTC
15 TRBJ1-2 TRBV12-3/TRBV12-4 many . CASSTNQQRNYGYTF TGTGCCAGCAGTACGAATCAACAGCGAAACTATGGCTACACCTTC
13 TRBJ1-2 TRBV7-2 . . CASSLAGAGGYTF TGTGCCAGCAGCTTAGCGGGGGCGGGAGGCTACACCTTC
11 TRBJ2-3 TRBV5-1 many . CASSSVDTQYF TGCGCCAGCAGCTCCGTCGATACGCAGTATTTT
12 TRBJ2-1 TRBV7-8 many TRBD2 CASSTGTSGRTF TGTGCCAGCAGCACCGGGACTAGCGGGAGGACCTTC
13 TRBJ1-1 TRBV24-1 many . CATSGPGSGEAFF TGTGCCACCAGTGGGCCGGGTAGCGGTGAAGCTTTCTTT
13 TRBJ2-1 TRBV6-1 . . CASSAGTGREQFF TGTGCCAGCAGTGCTGGAACGGGAAGGGAGCAGTTCTTC
14 TRBJ2-2 TRBV20-1 many TRBD2 CSASSAAGVGELFF TGCAGTGCTAGTTCTGCAGCGGGAGTCGGGGAGCTGTTTTTT
18 TRBJ2-1 TRBV13 many TRBD2 CASSTSAGGPSSYNEQFF TGTGCCAGCAGCACCTCCGCGGGAGGACCGAGCTCCTACAATGAGCAGTTCTTC
14 TRBJ2-1 TRBV29-1 many TRBD2 CSTSAGAVLNEQFF TGCAGCACATCAGCGGGAGCTGTCCTCAATGAGCAGTTCTTC
14 TRBJ2-3 TRBV10-3 . TRBD2 CAISPSGGTDTQYF TGTGCCATCAGCCCTAGCGGGGGCACAGATACGCAGTATTTT
15 TRBJ2-1 TRBV24-1 . . CATSDPDGSYNEQFF TGTGCCACCAGTGACCCCGACGGGTCCTACAATGAGCAGTTCTTC
12 TRBJ1-2 TRBV30 many . CACLPGLNGYTF TGTGCCTGCCTTCCCGGGCTCAATGGCTACACCTTC
14 TRBJ1-1 TRBV11-1 . . CASSLEGRGTEAFF TGTGCCAGCAGCTTAGAGGGAAGAGGCACTGAAGCTTTCTTT
14 TRBJ2-1 TRBV25-1 many . CASSHSGDYNEQFF TGTGCCAGCAGCCATAGCGGAGACTACAATGAGCAGTTCTTC
17 TRBJ2-3 TRBV6-5 many TRBD1 CASSYSIRDRGADTQYF TGTGCCAGCAGTTACTCGATTCGGGACAGGGGGGCAGATACGCAGTATTTT
11 TRBJ2-1 TRBV12-3/TRBV12-4 many . CASSPHNEQFF TGTGCCAGCAGTCCACACAATGAGCAGTTCTTC
15 TRBJ1-2 TRBV12-3/TRBV12-4 many . CASSHPFGGDYGYTF TGTGCCAGCAGTCACCCTTTTGGAGGGGACTATGGCTACACCTTC
15 TRBJ2-3 TRBV5-1 many TRBD2 CASSPPGTITDTQYF TGCGCCAGCAGCCCTCCGGGGACTATCACAGATACGCAGTATTTT
13 TRBJ2-1 TRBV7-2 many . CASSSDGLHEQFF TGTGCCAGCAGCTCGGACGGATTACATGAGCAGTTCTTC
11 TRBJ2-7 TRBV20-1 . . CSARSAREQYF TGCAGTGCTAGGTCGGCTCGCGAGCAGTACTTC
13 TRBJ1-1 TRBV12-3/TRBV12-4 . TRBD1 CASSLGTGGKAFF TGTGCCAGCAGTTTAGGGACAGGAGGGAAAGCTTTCTTT
14 TRBJ2-5 TRBV27 many TRBD2 CAVGRGGWQETQYF TGTGCCGTCGGGAGGGGAGGGTGGCAAGAGACCCAGTACTTC
16 TRBJ1-4 TRBV6-6 many . CASSWRGAGTNEKLFF TGTGCCAGCAGTTGGAGGGGCGCGGGGACTAATGAAAAACTGTTTTTT
12 TRBJ2-5 TRBV12-3/TRBV12-4 . . CASSFLRETQYF TGTGCCAGCAGTTTCCTCAGGGAGACCCAGTACTTC
14 TRBJ2-1 TRBV28 many TRBD2 CASSLSGSWNEQFF TGTGCCAGCAGTTTAAGCGGGAGTTGGAATGAGCAGTTCTTC
13 TRBJ2-1 TRBV19 . . CASSPLSGNEQFF TGTGCCAGTAGTCCCCTATCAGGGAATGAGCAGTTCTTC
14 TRBJ2-1 TRBV27 . TRBD1 CASIGQDSYNEQFF TGTGCCAGCATCGGACAGGACTCCTACAATGAGCAGTTCTTC
17 TRBJ2-1 TRBV7-9 many . CASSLGWTGDDYNEQFF TGTGCCAGCAGCTTAGGATGGACGGGAGACGACTACAATGAGCAGTTCTTC
15 TRBJ2-4 TRBV27 many . CASSFLGADRDIQYF TGTGCCAGCAGTTTCCTCGGAGCGGACAGAGACATTCAGTACTTC
13 TRBJ2-7 TRBV5-1 many . CASREGAKSEQYF TGCGCCAGCAGGGAGGGGGCGAAAAGCGAGCAGTACTTC
13 TRBJ2-1 TRBV29-1 once TRBD2 CSYGTSAYNEQFF TGCAGCTATGGGACTAGCGCTTACAATGAGCAGTTCTTC
13 TRBJ2-1 TRBV12-3/TRBV12-4 many . CASSRTRPDEQFF TGTGCCAGCAGTCGGACCCGTCCGGATGAGCAGTTCTTC
15 TRBJ1-2 TRBV4-1 many . CASSQQQGPNYGYTF TGCGCCAGCAGCCAACAGCAGGGGCCTAACTATGGCTACACCTTC